This T cell receptor beta chain was sequenced during a study of cytomegalovirus exposure and HLA in healthy donors. The donors gave bone marrow, and they were healthy. In the PCR, 60 Vbeta and 13 Jbeta primers were used. Sequencing was performed with immunoSEQ multiplex PCR; in TCRdb, only in-frame clones are kept and a portion is missing. The data show roughly 180,000 clones, about 86% seen once. Study-level findings and limits: Later on, a genetic analysis was performed. It linked a missense variant in DCLRE1C with V- and J-gene trimming of TCR beta. Association of 16,951 TCR beta sequences with HLA alleles was found at 0.05 false discovery rate in a later analysis. More clonal expansion characterized HLA-associated TCR beta chains than equally common others in a later analysis.

There are a few counts of this clone. Its matching antigen is unknown. The CDR3 sequence is 11 residues long. V gave up 0 bases and J gave up 8 bases, with 5 bases separating them. Looked up from germline, CDR1 is SGHNT and CDR2 is YYREEE (reference sequence). The J gene is TRBJ1-1, the V gene TRBV5-4, with D possibly TRBD1 on 5 matching bases. Material for sequencing was PBMCs. The TCR sequence derives from a woman aged 18-30 years in good health and CMV-seropositive. The CDR3 sequence is CASSLEGEAFF. In DNA, the CDR3 is TGTGCCAGCAGCTTGGAGGGGGAAGCTTTCTTT.